The clone carrying this TCR beta chain was seen a few times. What it binds is not known. Staff drew roughly 10 milliliters of peripheral blood from each donor. The data derive from a study of blood T cells in healthy people across ages. Study findings and constraints: Observed TCR beta diversity showed a strong correlation with the percentage of naive T cells as measured by flow cytometry. Fewer expanded clones and more diversity marked long-lived versus aged donors. It was held that the diversity estimates obtained from one million T cells were underestimates.

Trimming removed 3 bases from V and 6 bases from J, with 3 bases in between. CDR1 SEHNR and CDR2 FQNEAQ come from the germline V gene (reference sequence). The CDR3 runs 11 residues. The second PCR ran roughly 7 to 11 cycles with a sample-barcoded 5' primer and J-beta primers. TCRdb reprocessed the 5' RACE reads via MiXCR and lists one record per CDR3 protein. The sample records 780,000 or so distinct CDR3 sequences, about 61% being singletons. The receptor's source is a man aged 35 to 55 in good health. The rearrangement joins TRBV7-9 to TRBJ2-1; no definite D call. Sample: blood. The CDR3 protein is CASSLPNEQFF. CDR3 DNA sequence: TGTGCCAGCAGCTTGCCCAATGAGCAGTTCTTC. Combining the CDR3 with reference TRBV7-9 and TRBJ2-1 gives the whole variable domain DTGVSQNPRHKITKRGQNVTFRCDPISEHNRLYWYRQTLGQGPEFLTYFQNEAQLEKSRLLSDRFSAERPKGSFSTLEIQRTEQGDSAMYLCASSLPNEQFFGPGTRLTVL.